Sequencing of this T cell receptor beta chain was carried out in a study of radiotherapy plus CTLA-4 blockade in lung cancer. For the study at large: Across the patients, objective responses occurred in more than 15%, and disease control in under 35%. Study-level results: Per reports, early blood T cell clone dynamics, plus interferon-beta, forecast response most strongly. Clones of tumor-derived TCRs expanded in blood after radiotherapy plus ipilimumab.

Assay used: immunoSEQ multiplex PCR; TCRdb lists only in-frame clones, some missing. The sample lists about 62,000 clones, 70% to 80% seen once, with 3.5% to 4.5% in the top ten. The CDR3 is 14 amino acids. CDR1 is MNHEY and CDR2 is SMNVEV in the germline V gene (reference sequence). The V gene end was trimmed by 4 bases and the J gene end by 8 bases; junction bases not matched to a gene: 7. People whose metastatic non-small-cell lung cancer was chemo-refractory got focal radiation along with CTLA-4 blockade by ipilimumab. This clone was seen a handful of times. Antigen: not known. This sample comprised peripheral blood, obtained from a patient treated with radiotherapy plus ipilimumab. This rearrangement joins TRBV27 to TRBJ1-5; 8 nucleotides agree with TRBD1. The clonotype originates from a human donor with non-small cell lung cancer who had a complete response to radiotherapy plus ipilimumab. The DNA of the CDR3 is TGTGCCAGCAGTTCGACAGGGGCCAGGGAGCCCCAGCATTTT. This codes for CASSSTGAREPQHF.